The 23 T cell receptor beta chains listed next were all sequenced from one sample in a study of blood T cells in healthy people across ages. The authors ran a second PCR of about 6 to 11 cycles using a sample-barcoded 5' primer and a J-beta primer mix. TCRdb reanalysed the 5' RACE reads using MiXCR and keeps one entry per CDR3 protein. The sample has more than 600,000 distinct CDR3 sequences, around a quarter seen once. The sample also formed part of further work on T cells of mothers and their children.

The material sequenced was blood. The receptors come from a boy aged 5 to 17 in good health.

The V gene is TRBV11-3, the J gene TRBJ2-1, with 11 bases identical to TRBD2. Germline V gene lookup returns CDR1 SGHNT and CDR2 YENEEA. V lost 1 base to trimming and J lost 7 bases; unmatched junction nucleotides: 9. This CDR3 is 17 amino acids long. The CDR3 DNA reads TGTGCCAGCAGCTTAGTGGCGTCTAGCGGGGGGAGGAATGAGCAGTTCTTC. Translation: CASSLVASSGGRNEQFF.

The rearrangement uses TRBV6-5 and TRBJ2-4; D perhaps matches TRBD1 (6 bases). The V end was cut by 7 bases, the J end by 7 bases, with 14 bases between. The germline CDR1 and CDR2 sequences are MNHEY and SVGAGI. The CDR3 has 13 residues. CDR3: CASTSRQGNIQYF. For the CDR3, the DNA is TGTGCCAGCACCTCGCGGCAGGGGAACATTCAGTACTTC.

The chain uses TRBV7-9 and TRBJ2-5, with no clear D. The DNA matches TRBJ2-7 better at its end, which makes the J call doubtful. Germline assignment: CDR1 SEHNR and CDR2 FQNEAQ (reference sequence). CDR3 length: 15 residues. CDR3 region: CASSLDSLTPYEQYF. The CDR3 region has the DNA TGTGCCAGCAGCTTAGACTCTTTGACCCCGTACGAGCAGTACTTC.

The V gene is TRBV29-1, the J gene TRBJ1-2; D remains unclear. This CDR3 comprises 11 residues. Germline CDR1 and CDR2: SQVTM and ANQGSEA. Trimming took 3 bases from V and 3 from J, leaving 5 bases between them. Here the CDR3 reads CSVEGYYGYTF. The CDR3 coding sequence is TGCAGCGTTGAGGGGTACTATGGCTACACCTTC.

The chain combines TRBV14 with TRBJ2-7, with TRBD2 matching over 10 bases. CDR1 SGHDN and CDR2 FVKESK come from the germline V gene. This CDR3 is 16 amino acids long. The V segment lost 4 bases and the J segment 1 base; nucleotides outside the gene matches: 7. Here the CDR3 reads CASSRLAGAKSYEQYF. The DNA of the CDR3 is TGTGCCAGCAGCCGGCTAGCGGGGGCCAAGTCCTACGAGCAGTACTTC.

The CDR3 DNA is TGCAGTGCTAGGGGGCGGAACACCGGGGAGCTGTTTTTT. Translated, it gives CSARGRNTGELFF. J is TRBJ2-2 and V is TRBV20-1; tentative D call: TRBD1 (5 bases). V shed 3 bases and J shed 1 base, with 6 bases lying between them. This CDR3 has 13 amino acids. The germline V gene encodes CDR1 DFQATT and CDR2 SNEGSKA (reference sequence).

This sequence joins TRBV13 and TRBJ2-5; perhaps TRBD1 as D (5 bases). The germline V gene encodes CDR1 PRHDT and CDR2 FYEKMQ (reference sequence). CDR3 length equals 14 residues. The V end lost 0 bases, the J end lost 7 bases, and 12 bases lay between the germline ends. CDR3 amino acids: CASSLGGHQGTQYF. The DNA of the CDR3 is TGTGCCAGCAGCTTAGGGGGTCACCAGGGGACCCAGTACTTC.

This clonotype has more than one count but fewer than ten. The rearrangement links TRBV21-1 to TRBJ1-5. TRBV21-1 is labeled a pseudogene. The CDR3 runs 8 residues. This chain's CDR3 is CGDQPQHF. CDR3 DNA: TGTGGGGATCAGCCCCAGCATTTT.

The V call is TRBV7-2, the J call TRBJ2-3, with TRBD2 as a possible D gene (6 bases). The CDR3 is 15 amino acids. CDR1 and CDR2 (germline): SGHTA, FQGNSA. V lost 4 bases, J lost 1 base, and 12 bases lay in between. The CDR3 DNA reads TGTGCCAGCAGCTCAACTGGACTACGCACAGATACGCAGTATTTT. Its protein is CASSSTGLRTDTQYF.

This clonotype has only a few counts. The chain combines TRBV6-2 or TRBV6-3 with TRBJ2-5, with 7 bases that match TRBD1. The germline gives CDR1 MNHEY, CDR2 SVGEGT. There are 15 residues in the CDR3. Trimming removed 6 bases from V and 5 bases from J; junction bases left unmatched: 12. CDR3 in amino acids: CASRPGTAGRETQYF. The CDR3 region has the DNA TGTGCCAGCAGACCCGGGACAGCAGGCAGGGAGACCCAGTACTTC.

This clonotype occurred a few times. This chain's CDR3 is CSARDFRRGNTGELFF. The CDR3, as DNA: TGCAGTGCTAGAGATTTTCGCAGGGGGAACACCGGGGAGCTGTTTTTT. The V and J genes are TRBV20-1 and TRBJ2-2, with D possibly matching TRBD1 (6 bases). The length of the CDR3 is 16 residues. The germline V gene encodes CDR1 DFQATT and CDR2 SNEGSKA (reference sequence). Between the trimmed V and J ends, which lost 0 bases and 1 base, there was a span of 12 bases.

This clonotype has only one observation. This chain connects TRBV5-1 to TRBJ2-1; 9 nucleotides match TRBD1. Germline trimming cut 0 bases from V and 8 bases from J; bases unmatched to any gene: 12. CDR1 is SGHRS, CDR2 YFSETQ, per germline. The CDR3 covers 17 residues. The CDR3 reads CASSLGERQGVYHEQFF. CDR3 DNA sequence: TGCGCCAGCAGCTTGGGCGAGAGACAGGGGGTGTATCATGAGCAGTTCTTC.

The V and J genes are TRBV15 and TRBJ2-7; 12 nucleotides match TRBD2. The J call is in doubt because the DNA end fits TRBJ2-5 better. The CDR3 is 15 amino acids. The germline CDR1 and CDR2 sequences are LNHNV and YYDKDF (reference sequence). The CDR3 DNA follows: TGTGCCACCGCACCTGGACTAGCGGGGAGGGAGACCCAGTACTTC. This gives the protein CATAPGLAGRETQYF.

The rearrangement links TRBV4-1 to TRBJ2-3; D tentatively reads TRBD1 or TRBD2 (5 bases each). Trimming removed 0 bases from V and 3 bases from J, with 10 bases in between. The CDR3 runs 15 residues. The germline CDR1 and CDR2 sequences are MGHRA and YSYEKL. CDR3 region: CASSQDFGGTDTQYF. The CDR3 coding sequence is TGCGCCAGCAGCCAAGATTTTGGGGGAACAGATACGCAGTATTTT.

V is TRBV21-1 and J is TRBJ2-2; the table assigns TRBD1, which was not confirmed against the DNA. TRBV21-1 is a known pseudogene. The CDR3 has 18 residues. The CDR3 nucleotides are TGTGCCAGCAGCAACCCCGGGGCGGGGGACTTGGACACCGGGGAGCTGTTTTTT. Translating it yields CASSNPGAGDLDTGELFF.

This clonotype has only a few counts. The V and J genes are TRBV11-2 and TRBJ2-1, with 7 bases fitting TRBD2. The CDR3 runs to 15 residues. Germline CDR1 is SGHAT and CDR2 is FQNNGV. With V trimmed by 3 bases and J by 2 bases, 4 bases remained unmatched. In DNA, the CDR3 is TGTGCCAGCAGCTTGACTAGCAGAACCTACAATGAGCAGTTCTTC. This translates into CASSLTSRTYNEQFF.

This clonotype has only a few counts. V is TRBV20-1 and J is TRBJ1-3; TRBD1 matches 7 bases. This CDR3 has 15 amino acids. Germline assignment: CDR1 DFQATT and CDR2 SNEGSKA (reference sequence). V lost 3 bases and J lost 3; bases outside the gene matches: 8. Here the CDR3 reads CSASSGTELGNTIYF. CDR3 nucleotide sequence: TGCAGTGCTAGCTCCGGGACAGAGCTTGGAAACACCATATATTTT.

V is TRBV3-1 and J is TRBJ2-1; tentatively, D is TRBD2 (6 bases). The end of the DNA is better explained by TRBJ2-5, so the J call may be wrong. The CDR3 runs 13 residues. The germline gives CDR1 LGHDT, CDR2 YNNKEL (reference sequence). The chain's CDR3 is CASSKRGLETQYF. The CDR3 DNA sequence: TGTGCCAGCAGCAAAAGGGGACTAGAGACCCAGTACTTC.

V usage is TRBV6-4 and J usage is TRBJ1-1; 7 nucleotides align to TRBD1. The CDR3 is 14 amino acids. After removal of 4 bases from V and 6 bases from J, the junction contained 8 bases not matched to a gene. The V gene's germline CDR1 is MRHNA and CDR2 SNTAGT. The CDR3 loop is CASSALAGGAEAFF. The CDR3 DNA sequence: TGTGCCAGCAGTGCCCTCGCAGGGGGGGCTGAAGCTTTCTTT.

The CDR3, as DNA: TGTGCCAGCCATCCTGTCGGGCCGCAGAGGAACACTGAAGCTTTCTTT. Its translation: CASHPVGPQRNTEAFF. The chain has TRBV28 and TRBJ1-1; no reliable D call. Trimming removed 8 bases at V and 1 base at J, with 20 bases between. CDR1 MDHEN and CDR2 SYDVKM come from the germline V gene. CDR3 size: 16 residues. The full variable domain, with the rest looked up from reference TRBV28 and TRBJ1-1, is DVKVTQSSRYLVKRTGEKVFLECVQDMDHENMFWYRQDPGLGLRLIYFSYDVKMKEKGDIPEGYSVSREKKERFSLILESASTNQTSMYLCASHPVGPQRNTEAFFGQGTRLTVV.

This clonotype was counted between two and nine times. The gene calls are TRBV10-3 and TRBJ2-2, with D perhaps TRBD1 (5 bases). The germline V and J ends were trimmed by 3 bases and 0 bases, with 8 bases remaining between them. The CDR3 sequence is 15 residues long. CDR1 is ENHRY, CDR2 SYGVKD, per germline. The CDR3 sequence is CAISERGSNTGELFF. The CDR3 DNA reads as TGTGCCATCAGTGAAAGGGGATCGAACACCGGGGAGCTGTTTTTT.

This clonotype has a handful of counts. The chain joins TRBV6-2 or TRBV6-3 to TRBJ2-4; maybe TRBD1 (5 bases). Germline CDR1 reads MNHEY; CDR2 reads SVGEGT. Trimming took off 6 bases at V and 6 bases at J, with 18 bases between the two ends. The CDR3 extends over 15 amino acids. The CDR3 protein is CASRTLTGWGNIQYF. DNA for the CDR3: TGTGCCAGCAGGACGTTAACAGGTTGGGGAAACATTCAGTACTTC.

This clonotype has a handful of counts. This rearrangement joins TRBV20-1 to TRBJ2-7, with TRBD2 matching 9 bases. This CDR3 has 14 residues. The V segment lost 1 base and the J segment 6 bases; nucleotides outside the gene matches: 7. Germline CDR1 is DFQATT and CDR2 is SNEGSKA (reference sequence). CDR3 nucleotide sequence: TGCAGTGCTAGAGGAAGGCGGGAGGGCCTCGAGCAGTACTTC. As protein: CSARGRREGLEQYF.